A single sample is the source of the 17 T cell receptor beta chains below, sequenced in a study of CD4 T cells in relation to SARS-CoV-2 and coronaviruses. Assay: immunoSEQ multiplex PCR; the TCRdb copy retains only in-frame clones and omits some. The sample holds 60,000 to 85,000 clones, 80% to 95% seen once. The unexposed donors gave CD4+ T cells in about 2011-2018, prior to COVID-19. Sequenced input: naive CD4+ T cells from PBMCs. Subset defined: naive CD4+ T cells isolated by negative enrichment. The receptors were gathered from a human donor in good health.

The chain employs TRBV24-1 and TRBJ1-5; D remains ambiguous. CDR1 is KGHDR and CDR2 is SFDVKD in the germline V gene. CDR3 length equals 15 residues. The germline V and J ends were trimmed by 2 bases and 4 bases, with 11 bases remaining between them. CDR3 residues: CATSDSGSGNQPQHF. The DNA for the CDR3 is TGTGCCACCAGTGATTCCGGATCAGGAAATCAGCCCCAGCATTTT.

The chain combines TRBV5-6 with TRBJ1-5; D uncertain. V lost 0 bases and J 4 bases, leaving 5 bases between the germline ends. The CDR3 has 13 amino acids. From germline, CDR1 is SGHDT and CDR2 YYEEEE. In DNA, the CDR3 is TGTGCCAGCAGCTTGGCCTTAAATCAGCCCCAGCATTTT. Its protein product is CASSLALNQPQHF.

The chain joins TRBV11-3 to TRBJ2-2; a weak D match, TRBD1 (6 bases). Per the germline V gene, CDR1 is SGHNT and CDR2 is YENEEA. The CDR3 length is 14 residues. With 6 bases removed from V and 5 bases from J, the gap between germline ends came to 13 bases. The CDR3 DNA reads TGTGCCAGCAGTCAGGGGCCTGAGACCGGGGAGCTGTTTTTT. It codes for CASSQGPETGELFF.

The gene calls are TRBV11-3 and TRBJ1-3; 7 bases fit TRBD1. CDR3 size: 18 residues. CDR1 and CDR2 from the germline V gene are SGHNT and YENEEA. The trim removed 6 bases at V and 2 bases at J, leaving 16 bases unmatched. Here the CDR3 reads CASSQTGSSGATGNTIYF. The CDR3 DNA follows: TGTGCCAGCAGTCAGACAGGGTCAAGTGGAGCGACTGGAAACACCATATATTTT.

The V gene is TRBV18, the J gene TRBJ2-2; the match to TRBD1 covers 7 bases. Germline-derived CDR1 and CDR2 are KGHSH and LQKENI. CDR3 length: 17 residues. Trimming removed 3 bases from V and 2 bases from J; junction bases left unmatched: 9. CDR3 in DNA: TGTGCCAGCTCACCCCCGGACAGGTCCTTTAACACCGGGGAGCTGTTTTTT. Translating it yields CASSPPDRSFNTGELFF.

The chain joins TRBV7-8 to TRBJ2-2, with D possibly being TRBD1 (6 bases). Germline V gives CDR1 SGHVS, CDR2 FQNEAQ. Trimming pared 0 bases from V and 4 bases from J, leaving 9 bases between. CDR3 length: 15 amino acids. The CDR3 DNA is TGTGCCAGCAGCTTAGCGGGACATTTCACCGGGGAGCTGTTTTTT. Encoded protein: CASSLAGHFTGELFF.

This clone appeared a few times. J is TRBJ1-3 and V is TRBV3-1 (or the pseudogene TRBV3-2); D gene ambiguous. V lost 0 bases and J 5 bases, leaving 5 bases between the germline ends. The germline CDR1 and CDR2 sequences are LGHDT and YNNKEL (reference sequence). There are 13 residues in the CDR3. CDR3 DNA: TGTGCCAGCAGCCAAGATTTTCGAAACACCATATATTTT. This gives the protein CASSQDFRNTIYF.

The V call is TRBV29-1, the J call TRBJ2-5, with a possible D match to TRBD2 (5 bases). The CDR3 extends over 14 amino acids. Germline CDR1 and CDR2: SQVTM and ANQGSEA. V was pared by 1 base and J by 8 bases, with 17 bases between. CDR3 DNA: TGCAGCGTTGAAGCCGGCTCGGGAAGAGGAACCCAGTACTTC. Translating it yields CSVEAGSGRGTQYF.

This rearrangement joins TRBV28 to TRBJ2-7; perhaps TRBD1 as D (6 bases). V lost 6 bases to trimming and J lost 0 bases, with 15 bases between them. CDR1 and CDR2 from the germline V gene are MDHEN and SYDVKM. The CDR3 totals 15 residues. Here the CDR3 reads CASRGGNKNSYEQYF. DNA of the CDR3: TGTGCCAGCAGAGGGGGAAATAAGAACTCCTACGAGCAGTACTTC.

This sequence joins TRBV7-3 and TRBJ2-3; the D gene is possibly TRBD1 (6 bases). Germline-derived CDR1 and CDR2 are SGHTA and FQGTGA. V dropped 6 bases and J dropped 1 base, with 11 bases sitting between them. This CDR3 has 14 residues. CDR3 loop: CASSPTGGTDTQYF. CDR3 bases: TGTGCCAGCAGTCCGACAGGCGGCACAGATACGCAGTATTTT.

The chain combines TRBV5-6 with TRBJ1-1; 7 positions agree with TRBD1. The CDR3 totals 13 residues. Germline V gene sequence: CDR1 SGHDT, CDR2 YYEEEE. J lost 11 bases, V lost 4 bases, and 11 bases had no gene match. DNA for the CDR3: TGTGCCAGCAGCCACGACAGGGAGTATGCGGCTTTCTTT. This sequence encodes CASSHDREYAAFF.

The V gene is TRBV5-1, the J gene TRBJ2-1, with 7 bases identical to TRBD1. Germline CDR1 is SGHRS and CDR2 is YFSETQ. V gave up 2 bases and J gave up 3 bases; unmatched junction bases: 5. The CDR3 sequence is 15 residues long. The CDR3 sequence: CASSFRDSSYNEQFF. The CDR3 bases are TGCGCCAGCAGCTTCCGGGACAGCAGCTACAATGAGCAGTTCTTC.

V and J are TRBV5-5 and TRBJ2-7; D remains unclear. The V end was cut by 1 base, the J end by 0 bases, with 11 bases between. Germline loops: CDR1 SGHKS, CDR2 YYEKEE (reference sequence). CDR3 length: 15 residues. DNA for the CDR3: TGTGCCAGCAGCTTGATGATGGTAGGCTCCTACGAGCAGTACTTC. Its protein is CASSLMMVGSYEQYF.

This clone appeared a single time. The V call is TRBV2, the J call TRBJ2-5; TRBD1 might be the D (6 bases). Per germline, CDR1 SNHLY and CDR2 FYNNEI. CDR3 length: 13 amino acids. V was cut by 8 bases and J by 5 bases, with 15 bases left in between. Here the CDR3 reads CASGRGPVETQYF. The CDR3 region has the DNA TGTGCCAGCGGCAGGGGCCCCGTGGAGACCCAGTACTTC.

CDR3 nucleotide sequence: TGCGCCAGCAGTTATCCTGGCGGGACCTACGAGCAGTACTTC. Translated: CASSYPGGTYEQYF. This rearrangement joins TRBV10-1 to TRBJ2-7; tentative D call: TRBD2 (6 bases). The CDR3 covers 14 residues. The V end was cut by 5 bases, the J end by 2 bases, with 13 bases between. Per the germline V gene, CDR1 is WNHNN and CDR2 is SYGVQD (reference sequence).

This chain links TRBV7-9 with TRBJ2-3; D remains ambiguous. Trimming cost V 2 bases and J 3 bases, with 6 bases left between them. The germline gives CDR1 SEHNR, CDR2 FQNEAQ (reference sequence). The CDR3 sequence is 13 residues long. The CDR3 DNA is TGTGCCAGCAGCTTAATTGGAACAGATACGCAGTATTTT. This translates into CASSLIGTDTQYF.

This chain uses TRBV6-5 with TRBJ1-1; no firm D call. The CDR3 consists of 14 residues. From germline, CDR1 is MNHEY and CDR2 SVGAGI. Deletions cut 2 bases from V and 0 bases from J, with 7 bases between. The CDR3 loop reads CASSYQGMNTEAFF. DNA for the CDR3: TGTGCCAGCAGTTACCAAGGGATGAACACTGAAGCTTTCTTT.